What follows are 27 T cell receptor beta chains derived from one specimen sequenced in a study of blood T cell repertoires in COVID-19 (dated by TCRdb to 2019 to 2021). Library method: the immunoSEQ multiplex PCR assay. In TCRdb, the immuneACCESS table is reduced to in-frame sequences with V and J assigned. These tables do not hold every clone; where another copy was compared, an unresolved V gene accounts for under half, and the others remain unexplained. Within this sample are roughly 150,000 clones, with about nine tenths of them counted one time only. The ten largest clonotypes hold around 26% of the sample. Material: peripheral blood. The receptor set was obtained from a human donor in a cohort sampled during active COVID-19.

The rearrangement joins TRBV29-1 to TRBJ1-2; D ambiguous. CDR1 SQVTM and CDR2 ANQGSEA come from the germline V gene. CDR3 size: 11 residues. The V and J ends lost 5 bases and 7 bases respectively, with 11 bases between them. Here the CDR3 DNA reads TGCAGCGTTCCGGAACGGGGTGGCTACACCTTC. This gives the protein CSVPERGGYTF.

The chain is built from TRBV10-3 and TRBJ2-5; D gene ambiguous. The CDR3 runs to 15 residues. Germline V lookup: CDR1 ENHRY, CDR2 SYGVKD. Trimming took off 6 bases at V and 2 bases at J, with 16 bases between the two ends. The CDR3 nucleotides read TGTGCCATCAGAGTCCCCCAAGCACCACAAGAGACCCAGTACTTC. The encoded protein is CAIRVPQAPQETQYF.

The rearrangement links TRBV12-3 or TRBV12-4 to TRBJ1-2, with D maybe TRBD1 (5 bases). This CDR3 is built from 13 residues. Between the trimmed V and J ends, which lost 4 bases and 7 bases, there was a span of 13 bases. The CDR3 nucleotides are TGTGCCAGCAGTTCCGGAGGGGCGCTTGGCTACACCTTC. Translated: CASSSGGALGYTF.

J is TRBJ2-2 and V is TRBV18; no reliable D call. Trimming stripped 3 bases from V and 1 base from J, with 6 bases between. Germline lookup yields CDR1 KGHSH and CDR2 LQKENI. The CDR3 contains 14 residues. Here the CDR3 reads CASSPAVNTGELFF. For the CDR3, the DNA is TGTGCCAGCTCACCTGCGGTGAACACCGGGGAGCTGTTTTTT.

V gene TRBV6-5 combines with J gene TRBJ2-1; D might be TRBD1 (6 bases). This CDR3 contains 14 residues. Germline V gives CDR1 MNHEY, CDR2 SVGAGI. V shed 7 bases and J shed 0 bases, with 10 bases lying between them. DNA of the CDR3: TGTGCCAGCACGGACAGTAGCTCCTACAATGAGCAGTTCTTC. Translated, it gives CASTDSSSYNEQFF.

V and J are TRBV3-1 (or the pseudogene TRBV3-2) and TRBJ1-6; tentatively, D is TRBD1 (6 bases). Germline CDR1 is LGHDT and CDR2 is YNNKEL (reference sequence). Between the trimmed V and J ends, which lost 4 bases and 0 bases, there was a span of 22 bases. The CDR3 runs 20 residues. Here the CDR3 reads CASSPSGEGEGSSYNSPLHF. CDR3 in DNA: TGTGCCAGCAGCCCCTCGGGGGAGGGGGAGGGAAGCTCCTATAATTCACCCCTCCACTTT.

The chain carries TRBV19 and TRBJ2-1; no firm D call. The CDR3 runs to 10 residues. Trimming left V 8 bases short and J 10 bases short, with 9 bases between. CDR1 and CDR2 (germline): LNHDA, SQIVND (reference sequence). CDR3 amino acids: CASGLREQFF. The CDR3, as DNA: TGTGCCAGTGGGTTGAGGGAGCAGTTCTTC.

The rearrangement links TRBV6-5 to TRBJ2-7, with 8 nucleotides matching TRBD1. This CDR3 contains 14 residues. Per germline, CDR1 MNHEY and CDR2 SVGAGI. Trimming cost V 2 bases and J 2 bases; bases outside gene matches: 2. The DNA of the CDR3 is TGTGCCAGCAGTTACGAGGGACAGGCCTACGAGCAGTACTTC. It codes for CASSYEGQAYEQYF.

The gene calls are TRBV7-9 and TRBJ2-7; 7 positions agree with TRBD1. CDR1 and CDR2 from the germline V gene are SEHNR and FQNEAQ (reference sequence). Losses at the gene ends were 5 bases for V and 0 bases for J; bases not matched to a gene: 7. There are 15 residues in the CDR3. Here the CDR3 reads CASSPTGPYSYEQYF. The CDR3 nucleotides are TGTGCCAGCAGCCCGACAGGGCCCTACTCCTACGAGCAGTACTTC.

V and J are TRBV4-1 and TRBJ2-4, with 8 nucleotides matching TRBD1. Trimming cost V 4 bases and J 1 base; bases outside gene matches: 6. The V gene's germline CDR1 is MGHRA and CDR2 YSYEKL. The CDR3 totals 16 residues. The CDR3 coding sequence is TGCGCCAGCAGCCTCAGGACAGGGAATGCCAAAAACATTCAGTACTTC. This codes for CASSLRTGNAKNIQYF.

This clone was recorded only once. CDR3 residues: CASSLDRVNGYTF. The CDR3 region has the DNA TGTGCCAGCAGTTTAGACAGGGTGAATGGCTACACCTTC. V gene TRBV12-3 or TRBV12-4 combines with J gene TRBJ1-2; a possible D gene is TRBD1 (6 bases). The CDR3 extends over 13 amino acids. The germline V and J ends were trimmed by 1 base and 6 bases, with 9 bases remaining between them.

CDR3 in amino acids: CASSRQTYYEQYF. The CDR3 region has the DNA TGTGCCAGCAGCAGACAGACCTATTACGAGCAGTACTTC. The V and J genes are TRBV7-9 and TRBJ2-7; a weak D match, TRBD1 (5 bases). The ends were cut back, 5 bases at V and 4 bases at J, with 12 bases in the middle. Germline V gene sequence: CDR1 SEHNR, CDR2 FQNEAQ (reference sequence). There are 13 residues in the CDR3.

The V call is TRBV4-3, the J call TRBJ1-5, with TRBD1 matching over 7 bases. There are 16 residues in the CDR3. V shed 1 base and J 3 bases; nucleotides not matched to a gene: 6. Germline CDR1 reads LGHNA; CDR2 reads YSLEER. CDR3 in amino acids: CASSQGTGLNNQPQHF. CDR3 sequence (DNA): TGCGCCAGCAGCCAAGGGACAGGACTAAACAATCAGCCCCAGCATTTT.

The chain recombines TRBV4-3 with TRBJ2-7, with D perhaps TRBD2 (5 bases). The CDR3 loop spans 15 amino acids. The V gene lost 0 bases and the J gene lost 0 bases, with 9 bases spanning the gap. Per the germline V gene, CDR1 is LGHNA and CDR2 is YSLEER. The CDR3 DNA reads TGCGCCAGCAGCCAAGATGCGGGTTACTCCTACGAGCAGTACTTC. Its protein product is CASSQDAGYSYEQYF.

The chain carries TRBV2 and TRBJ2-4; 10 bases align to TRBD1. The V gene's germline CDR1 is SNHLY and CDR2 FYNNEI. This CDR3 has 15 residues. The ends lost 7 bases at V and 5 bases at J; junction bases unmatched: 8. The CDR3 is CASIRDRGGENIQYF. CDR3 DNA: TGTGCCAGCATAAGGGACAGGGGAGGGGAAAACATTCAGTACTTC.

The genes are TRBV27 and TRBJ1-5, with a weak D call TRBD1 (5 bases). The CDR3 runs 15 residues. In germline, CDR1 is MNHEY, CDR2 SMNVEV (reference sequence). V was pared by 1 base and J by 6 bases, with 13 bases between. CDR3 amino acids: CASSLFGGGTQPQHF. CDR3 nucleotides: TGTGCCAGCAGTTTATTTGGGGGGGGAACTCAGCCCCAGCATTTT.

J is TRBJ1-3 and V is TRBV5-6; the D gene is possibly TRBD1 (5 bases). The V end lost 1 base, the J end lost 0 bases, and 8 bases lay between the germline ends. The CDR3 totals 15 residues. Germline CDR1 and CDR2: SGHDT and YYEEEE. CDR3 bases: TGTGCCAGCAGCTTGAAAGGGGACTCTGGAAACACCATATATTTT. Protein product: CASSLKGDSGNTIYF.

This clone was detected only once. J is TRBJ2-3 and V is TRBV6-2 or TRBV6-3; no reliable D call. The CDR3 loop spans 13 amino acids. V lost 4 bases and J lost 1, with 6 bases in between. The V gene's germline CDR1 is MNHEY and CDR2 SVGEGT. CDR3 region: CASSLHGTDTQYF. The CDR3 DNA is TGTGCCAGCAGTTTACACGGCACAGATACGCAGTATTTT.

The CDR3 sequence: CASSSGGLGYTF. CDR3 DNA: TGTGCCAGCAGCTCCGGGGGGCTTGGCTACACCTTC. The genes are TRBV7-2 and TRBJ1-2; possible D gene TRBD1, 6 bases. Germline V gene lookup returns CDR1 SGHTA and CDR2 FQGNSA. Between the trimmed V and J ends, which lost 4 bases and 7 bases, there was a span of 10 bases. CDR3 size: 12 residues.

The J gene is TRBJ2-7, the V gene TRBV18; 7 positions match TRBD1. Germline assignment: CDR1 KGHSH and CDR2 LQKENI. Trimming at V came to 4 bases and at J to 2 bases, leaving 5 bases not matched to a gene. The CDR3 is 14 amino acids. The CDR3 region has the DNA TGTGCCAGCTCACACTCGGGGACAGCCTACGAGCAGTACTTC. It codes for CASSHSGTAYEQYF.

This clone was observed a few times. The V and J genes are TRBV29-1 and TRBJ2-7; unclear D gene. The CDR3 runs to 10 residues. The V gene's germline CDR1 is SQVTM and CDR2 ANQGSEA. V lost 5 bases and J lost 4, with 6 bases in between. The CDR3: CSVPGYEQYF. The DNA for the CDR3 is TGCAGCGTTCCGGGTTACGAGCAGTACTTC.

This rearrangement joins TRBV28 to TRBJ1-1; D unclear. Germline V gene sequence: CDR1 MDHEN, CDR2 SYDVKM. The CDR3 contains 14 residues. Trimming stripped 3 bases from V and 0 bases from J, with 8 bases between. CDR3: CASSFRGLNTEAFF. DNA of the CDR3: TGTGCCAGCAGTTTCCGGGGTTTGAACACTGAAGCTTTCTTT.

In nucleotides, the CDR3 is TGTGCCAGCAGTTTGCAGGGGCAAATGGCAGATACGCAGTATTTT. Translated, it gives CASSLQGQMADTQYF. The chain joins TRBV6-2 or TRBV6-3 to TRBJ2-3, with a possible D match to TRBD1 (6 bases). Germline V gives CDR1 MNHEY, CDR2 SVGEGT. V lost 4 bases and J 4 bases, leaving 15 bases between the germline ends. The CDR3 is 15 amino acids.

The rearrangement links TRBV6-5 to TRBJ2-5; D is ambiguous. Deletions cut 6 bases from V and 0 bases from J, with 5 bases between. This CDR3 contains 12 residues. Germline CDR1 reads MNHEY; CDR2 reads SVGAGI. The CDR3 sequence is CASSPNQETQYF. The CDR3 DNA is TGTGCCAGCAGCCCCAACCAAGAGACCCAGTACTTC.

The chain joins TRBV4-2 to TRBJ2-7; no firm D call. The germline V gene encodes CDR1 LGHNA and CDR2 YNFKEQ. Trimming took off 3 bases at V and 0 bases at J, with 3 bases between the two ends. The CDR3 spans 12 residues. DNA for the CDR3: TGTGCCAGCAGCCATAACTCCTACGAGCAGTACTTC. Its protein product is CASSHNSYEQYF.

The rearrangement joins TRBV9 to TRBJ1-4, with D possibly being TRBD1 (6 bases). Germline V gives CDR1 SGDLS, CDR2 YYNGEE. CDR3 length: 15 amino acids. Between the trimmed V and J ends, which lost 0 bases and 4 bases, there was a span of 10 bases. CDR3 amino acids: CASSVGQGFNEKLFF. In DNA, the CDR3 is TGTGCCAGCAGCGTAGGGCAGGGGTTTAATGAAAAACTGTTTTTT.

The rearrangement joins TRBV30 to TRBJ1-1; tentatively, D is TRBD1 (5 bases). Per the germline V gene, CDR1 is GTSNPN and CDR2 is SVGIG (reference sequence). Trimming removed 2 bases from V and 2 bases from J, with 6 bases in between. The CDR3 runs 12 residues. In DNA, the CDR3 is TGTGCCTGGAGTTGGGGCAACACTGAAGCTTTCTTT. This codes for CAWSWGNTEAFF.